These T cell receptor beta chains were read from a single sample in a study of cytomegalovirus exposure and HLA in healthy donors. The table came from immunoSEQ multiplex PCR; TCRdb's copy has only in-frame clones and leaves some out. The data contain 240,000 or so clones, roughly 82% of them singletons. The sample was PBMCs. The receptors shown here come from a woman in her thirties or forties in good health and CMV-seropositive. CDR3s include the opening cysteine and the closing phenylalanine or tryptophan. A D gene is named only where the DNA matches it firmly. Where a row states a size, it is once, few, many or the class of an expanded clone; other rows omit it.

d_gene | j_gene | abundance | v_gene | CDR3nt | CDR3aa
TRBD1 | TRBJ2-7 | . | TRBV27 | TGTGCCAGCAGTTTTGGGACAGGTCGATTCATTAGGGACGAGCGGTACTTC | CASSFGTGRFIRDERYF
. | TRBJ2-2 | . | TRBV19 | TGTGCCAGTAGTATAGGGCAGGTACCGAACACCGGGGAGCTGTTTTTT | CASSIGQVPNTGELFF
. | TRBJ1-2 | . | TRBV18 | TGTGCCAGCTCACCACAGGAGACCGCAAACTATGGCTACACCTTC | CASSPQETANYGYTF
. | TRBJ1-2 | . | TRBV29-1 | TGCAGCGTTGAACAGGGGATTTTTGATGGCTACACCTTC | CSVEQGIFDGYTF
. | TRBJ2-7 | . | TRBV14 | TGTGCCAGCAGCCAAGGCGGCGGCTCCTACGAGCAGTACTTC | CASSQGGGSYEQYF
TRBD1 | TRBJ1-2 | . | TRBV19 | TGTGCCAGTAGTCAAACGGGACAGGGGCACAACTATGGCTACACCTTC | CASSQTGQGHNYGYTF
TRBD2 | TRBJ2-1 | . | TRBV7-6 | TGTGCCAGCAGCTTATCATCTAGCGGATCCTACAATGAGCAGTTCTTC | CASSLSSSGSYNEQFF
. | TRBJ1-2 | . | TRBV7-2 | TGTGCCAGCAGCTTCCCTACATCGGGCGGGGGCTACACCTTC | CASSFPTSGGGYTF
TRBD2 | TRBJ2-3 | few | TRBV5-6 | TGTGCCAGCAGCTTGGAACTAGCGGGAGATACGCAGTATTTT | CASSLELAGDTQYF
TRBD2 | TRBJ2-3 | . | TRBV7-3 | TGTGCCAGCAGCTCCCACGTTAGCGGGGGAACAACAGATACGCAGTATTTT | CASSSHVSGGTTDTQYF
. | TRBJ1-1 | . | TRBV19 | TGTGCCAGTAGTGGAACAAGGGGGATAGTCACTGAAGCTTTCTTT | CASSGTRGIVTEAFF
TRBD1 | TRBJ1-5 | once | TRBV27 | TGTGCCAGCAGTTCAGGGGGCGCGGGCAATCAGCCCCAGCATTTT | CASSSGGAGNQPQHF
. | TRBJ1-2 | . | TRBV7-3 | TGTGCCAGCAGCTTATTGGGGGAGGGCTATGGCTACACCTTC | CASSLLGEGYGYTF
TRBD1 | TRBJ2-1 | . | TRBV15 | TGTGCCACCAGCAGAGGGGGGACAGGGTCTAACAATGAGCAGTTCTTC | CATSRGGTGSNNEQFF
. | TRBJ2-7 | . | TRBV5-1 | TGCGCCAGCAGCGGAGGGCGCGAGCAGTACTTC | CASSGGREQYF
TRBD2 | TRBJ2-7 | . | TRBV30 | TGTGCCTGGAGCCCCATCCCTCCGGGACTAGCGGACGAGCAGTACTTC | CAWSPIPPGLADEQYF